This T cell receptor beta chain was found in a study of T-cell memory formation after mild COVID-19. The wider study: Clustering of TCRs was largely donor specific.

Study results and caveats: Whether day 37 second-wave clones are SARS-CoV-2-specific was not confirmed. Clones that got smaller from day 15 to 85 had even CD4/CD8, while clones growing later tipped toward CD4+. The study found contracting CD4+ clones mainly in CM and EM and contracting CD8+ clones in EMRA.

This clonotype was detected ten times or more. Antigen unknown. The CDR3 has 15 amino acids. The germline gives CDR1 SGHTA, CDR2 FQGNSA. Trimming removed 0 bases at V and 0 bases at J, with 6 bases between. Using its own MiXCR run on the 5' RACE reads, TCRdb lists one record per CDR3 protein. This table has more than 300,000 distinct CDR3 sequences, about 13% appearing once. This rearrangement joins TRBV7-2 to TRBJ2-1; possible D gene TRBD2, 5 bases. The clonotype was recovered from a man younger than 35 who had mild COVID-19 (a few samples of this study predate the infection). Cell type and time point are not known. Sample: PBMCs or a T cell subset sorted from them (not recorded which). The CDR3 DNA reads as TGTGCCAGCAGCTTAGCGGGGAGCTCCTACAATGAGCAGTTCTTC. It translates to CASSLAGSSYNEQFF.